This TCR beta chain is from a study of control samples from healthy donors and cancer patients. The ends lost 3 bases at V and 4 bases at J; junction bases unmatched: 13. Germline lookup yields CDR1 KGHSH and CDR2 LQKENI. This CDR3 spans 18 amino acids. Only in-frame clones appear in the TCRdb table, and some are missing; sequencing was by immunoSEQ multiplex PCR. This table has about 130,000 clones, around 94% appearing once. Sequences were obtained from PBMCs. The sequence derives from a man between 60 and 75 years old with colorectal cancer. The chain carries TRBV18 and TRBJ2-2, with TRBD2 matching 8 bases. In nucleotides, the CDR3 is TGTGCCAGCTCACCCCGCGCGGGGGGCCCGGGATCCACCGGGGAGCTGTTTTTT. Translated: CASSPRAGGPGSTGELFF.